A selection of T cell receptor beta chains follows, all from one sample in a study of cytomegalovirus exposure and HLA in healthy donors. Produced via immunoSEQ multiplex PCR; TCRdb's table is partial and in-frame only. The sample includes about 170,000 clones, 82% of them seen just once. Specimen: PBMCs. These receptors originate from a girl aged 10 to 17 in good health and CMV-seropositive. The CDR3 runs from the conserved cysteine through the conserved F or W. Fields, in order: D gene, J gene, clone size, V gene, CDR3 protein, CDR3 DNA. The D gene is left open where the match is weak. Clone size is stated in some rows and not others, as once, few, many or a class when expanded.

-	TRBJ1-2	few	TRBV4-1	CASSPDRRIYGYTF	TGCGCCAGCAGCCCCGACAGGCGTATCTATGGCTACACCTTC
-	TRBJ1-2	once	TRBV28	CASSFYRGYYGYTF	TGTGCCAGCAGTTTTTATAGAGGGTACTATGGCTACACCTTC
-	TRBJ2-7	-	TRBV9	CASSVGTPRVYEQYF	TGTGCCAGCAGCGTAGGGACGCCGAGGGTCTACGAGCAGTACTTC
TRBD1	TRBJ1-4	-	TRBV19	CASSPRQGQLFF	TGTGCCAGTAGTCCCCGACAGGGGCAACTGTTTTTT
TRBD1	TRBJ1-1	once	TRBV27	CASSLTTGVNTEAFF	TGTGCCAGCAGTTTAACAACAGGGGTGAACACTGAAGCTTTCTTT
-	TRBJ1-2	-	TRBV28	CASEPPLGRATNYGYTF	TGTGCCAGCGAACCACCCCTCGGCAGGGCCACAAACTATGGCTACACCTTC
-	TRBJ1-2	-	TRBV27	CASSFNSRDYGYTF	TGTGCCAGCAGTTTTAACTCGAGGGACTATGGCTACACCTTC
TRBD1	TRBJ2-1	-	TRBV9	CASSTGQGNEQFF	TGTGCCAGCTCGACAGGACAGGGGAATGAGCAGTTCTTC
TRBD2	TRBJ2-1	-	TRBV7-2	CASSSRILAGVVYEQFF	TGTGCCAGCAGCTCTAGAATTCTAGCGGGAGTTGTATATGAGCAGTTCTTC
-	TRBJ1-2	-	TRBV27	CASSLADPRYANYGYTF	TGTGCCAGCAGTTTAGCCGATCCCAGATACGCTAACTATGGCTACACCTTC
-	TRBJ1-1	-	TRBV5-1	CASSLAYAEGEAFF	TGCGCCAGCAGCCTAGCCTATGCCGAAGGTGAAGCTTTCTTT
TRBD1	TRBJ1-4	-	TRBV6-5	CASSPDRDSEKLFF	TGTGCCAGCAGTCCGGACAGGGACAGTGAAAAACTGTTTTTT
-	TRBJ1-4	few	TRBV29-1	CSVLRTDPTNEKLFF	TGCAGCGTTCTACGGACAGACCCAACTAATGAAAAACTGTTTTTT
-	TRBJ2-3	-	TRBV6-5	CASSPTGAGTQYF	TGTGCCAGCAGTCCCACGGGCGCGGGTACGCAGTATTTT
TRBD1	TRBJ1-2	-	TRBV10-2	CASTTSGRDRAYGYTF	TGCGCCAGCACTACTTCGGGGCGGGACAGAGCTTATGGCTACACCTTC
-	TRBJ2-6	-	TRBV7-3	CASSSGFSGANVLTF	TGTGCCAGCAGCTCCGGTTTCTCTGGGGCCAACGTCCTGACTTTC
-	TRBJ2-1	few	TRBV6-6	CASSSVGGPYNEQFF	TGTGCCAGCAGTTCTGTCGGGGGACCCTACAATGAGCAGTTCTTC
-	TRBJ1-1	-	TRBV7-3	CASSLGPEAEAFF	TGTGCCAGCAGCTTAGGACCGGAGGCTGAAGCTTTCTTT
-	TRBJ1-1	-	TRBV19	CASSPPRATPEAFF	TGTGCCAGTAGTCCCCCCAGAGCGACCCCTGAAGCTTTCTTT
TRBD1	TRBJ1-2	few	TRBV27	CASSLSAGGFGYTF	TGTGCCAGCAGTTTATCGGCAGGGGGCTTCGGCTACACCTTC
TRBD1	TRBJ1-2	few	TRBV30	CAWSPWGQGHYGYTF	TGTGCCTGGAGTCCCTGGGGACAGGGACACTATGGCTACACCTTC
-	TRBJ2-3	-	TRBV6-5	CASRETSTDTQYF	TGTGCCAGCAGGGAGACTAGCACAGATACGCAGTATTTT
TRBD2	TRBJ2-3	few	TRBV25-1	CASSRPGGREGTDTQYF	TGTGCCAGCAGTCGCCCCGGAGGGAGGGAGGGCACAGATACGCAGTATTTT
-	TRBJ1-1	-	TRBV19	CASKTLGETEAFF	TGTGCCAGTAAAACCCTCGGGGAGACTGAAGCTTTCTTT
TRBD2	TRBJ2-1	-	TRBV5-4	CASSFSGSSYNEQFF	TGTGCCAGCAGCTTTAGCGGGAGCTCCTACAATGAGCAGTTCTTC
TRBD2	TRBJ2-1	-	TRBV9	CASSVLAMGGSFSYNEQFF	TGTGCCAGCAGCGTACTAGCTATGGGCGGGAGTTTTTCCTACAATGAGCAGTTCTTC
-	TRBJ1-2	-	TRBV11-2	CASSSATGNYGYTF	TGTGCCAGCAGCTCCGCCACAGGGAACTATGGCTACACCTTC
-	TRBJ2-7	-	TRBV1	CTSSHPRDGSSYEQYF	TGCACCAGCAGCCACCCCCGGGACGGGAGCTCCTACGAGCAGTACTTC
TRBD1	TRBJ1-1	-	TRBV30	CALHDREFEHGEAFF	TGTGCCTTACACGACAGGGAGTTTGAACATGGTGAAGCTTTCTTT
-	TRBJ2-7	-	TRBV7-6	CASSLEPGDSYEQYF	TGTGCCAGCAGCTTAGAGCCAGGGGACTCCTACGAGCAGTACTTC
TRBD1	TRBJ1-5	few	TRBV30	CAWSEGGQGSTGGQPQHF	TGTGCCTGGAGTGAGGGGGGACAGGGGTCCACAGGGGGTCAGCCCCAGCATTTT
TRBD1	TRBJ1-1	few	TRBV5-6	CASSIMTGSEAFF	TGTGCCAGCAGCATAATGACAGGGAGTGAAGCTTTCTTT
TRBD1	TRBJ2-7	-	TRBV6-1	CASSRDSAVYEQYF	TGTGCCAGCAGTAGGGACAGCGCGGTTTACGAGCAGTACTTC
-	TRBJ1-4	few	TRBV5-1	CASKGPGGEKLFF	TGCGCCAGCAAGGGGCCAGGCGGTGAAAAACTGTTTTTT
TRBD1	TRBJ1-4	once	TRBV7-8	CASSLRQGSAANEKLFF	TGTGCCAGCAGCCTCAGACAGGGGTCAGCGGCTAATGAAAAACTGTTTTTT
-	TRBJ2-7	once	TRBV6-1	CASKEGADSYEQYF	TGTGCCAGCAAGGAGGGGGCCGATTCGTACGAGCAGTACTTC
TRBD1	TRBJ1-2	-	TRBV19	CASSIRQGINYGYTF	TGTGCCAGTAGTATAAGACAGGGGATCAACTATGGCTACACCTTC
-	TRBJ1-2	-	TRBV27	CASKPLSLGGIANYGYTF	TGTGCCAGCAAACCGCTCTCCTTGGGGGGAATAGCTAACTATGGCTACACCTTC
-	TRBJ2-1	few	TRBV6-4	CARRGGYNEQFF	TGTGCCCGCCGAGGGGGATACAATGAGCAGTTCTTC
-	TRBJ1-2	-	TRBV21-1	CASSKVCQGYCGYTF	TGTGCCAGCAGCAAAGTGTGTCAGGGATACTGTGGCTACACCTTC
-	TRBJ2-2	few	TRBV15	CATSARGVTGELFF	TGTGCCACCAGCGCCCGGGGTGTTACCGGGGAGCTGTTTTTT